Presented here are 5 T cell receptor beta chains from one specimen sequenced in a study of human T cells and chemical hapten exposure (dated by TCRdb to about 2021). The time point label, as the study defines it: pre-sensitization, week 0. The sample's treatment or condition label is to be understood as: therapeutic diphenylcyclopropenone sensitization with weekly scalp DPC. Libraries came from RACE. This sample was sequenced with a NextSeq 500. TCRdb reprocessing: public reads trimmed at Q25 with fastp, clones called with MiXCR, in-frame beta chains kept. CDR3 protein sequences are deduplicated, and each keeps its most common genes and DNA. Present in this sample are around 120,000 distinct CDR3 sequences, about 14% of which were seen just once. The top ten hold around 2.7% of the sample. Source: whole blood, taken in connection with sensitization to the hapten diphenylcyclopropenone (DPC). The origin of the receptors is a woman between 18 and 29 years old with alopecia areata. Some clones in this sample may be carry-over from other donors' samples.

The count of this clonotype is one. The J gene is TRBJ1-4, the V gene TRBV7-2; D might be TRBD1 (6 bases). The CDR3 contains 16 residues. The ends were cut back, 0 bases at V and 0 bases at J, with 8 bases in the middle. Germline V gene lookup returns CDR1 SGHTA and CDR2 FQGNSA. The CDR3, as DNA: TGTGCCAGCAGCTTAGCAACAGGGACAACTAATGAAAAACTGTTTTTT. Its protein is CASSLATGTTNEKLFF.

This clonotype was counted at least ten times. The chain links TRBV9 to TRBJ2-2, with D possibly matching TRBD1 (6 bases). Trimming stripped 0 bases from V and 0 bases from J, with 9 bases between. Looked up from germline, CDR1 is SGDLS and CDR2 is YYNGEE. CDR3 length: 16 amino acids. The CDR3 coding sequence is TGTGCCAGCAGCGTAGAGGGACACCCGAACACCGGGGAGCTGTTTTTT. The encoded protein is CASSVEGHPNTGELFF.

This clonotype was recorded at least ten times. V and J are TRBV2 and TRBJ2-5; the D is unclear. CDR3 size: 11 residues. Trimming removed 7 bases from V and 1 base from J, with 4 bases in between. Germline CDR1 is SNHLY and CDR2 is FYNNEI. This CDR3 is CASNLQETQYF. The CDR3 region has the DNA TGTGCCAGCAACCTCCAAGAGACCCAGTACTTC.

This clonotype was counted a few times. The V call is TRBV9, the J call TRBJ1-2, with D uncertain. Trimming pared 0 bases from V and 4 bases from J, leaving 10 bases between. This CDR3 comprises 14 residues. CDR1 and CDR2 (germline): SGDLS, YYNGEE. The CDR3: CASSVDQVGYGYTF. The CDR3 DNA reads TGTGCCAGCAGCGTAGATCAGGTCGGCTATGGCTACACCTTC.

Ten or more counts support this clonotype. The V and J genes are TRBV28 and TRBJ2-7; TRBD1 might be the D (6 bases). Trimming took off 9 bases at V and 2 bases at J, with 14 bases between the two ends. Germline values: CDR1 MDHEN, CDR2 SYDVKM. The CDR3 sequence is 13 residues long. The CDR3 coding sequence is TGTGCCAGATCTCCCGGGACAACCTACGAGCAGTACTTC. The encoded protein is CARSPGTTYEQYF.